A single count supports the clone carrying this T cell receptor beta chain. Its target is unknown. Germline lookup yields CDR1 SGHVS and CDR2 FNYEAQ. The CDR3 length is 12 residues. Trimming cost V 5 bases and J 5 bases, with 6 bases left between them. Assay execution proceeded at the deep level. Profiled with immunoSEQ multiplex PCR; TCRdb holds only in-frame clones, not every one. This sample has about 470,000 clones; roughly 77% occur once, and the top ten carry over 10%. Samples left unsorted employed tens of millions of PBMCs for genomic DNA. The data originate from a study of shared clonotypes between healthy human individuals. Study outcomes and limitations: Only blood was sampled; tissue repertoires likely differ.

V and J are TRBV7-6 and TRBJ2-2; D is unresolved. Sample: PBMCs. The clonotype originates from a woman aged 40 to 49 in good health. Some clones in this sample may be carry-over from other donors' samples. CDR3 in DNA: TGTGCCAGCAGCCCCTTGACCGGGGAGCTGTTTTTT. This gives the protein CASSPLTGELFF.